This entry lists 17 T cell receptor beta chains sequenced from one sample in a study of T cells in localized non-small cell lung cancer. Repertoires were generated with immunoSEQ multiplex PCR, while TCRdb's copy carries only in-frame clones and drops some. The sample carries tens of thousands of clones, 87% recorded once. The source material was peripheral blood, sampled before any cancer treatment. These receptors all come from a man aged 40-75 years with stage I squamous cell lung carcinoma.

This rearrangement joins TRBV6-1 to TRBJ1-2; D gene uncertain. V was pared by 2 bases and J by 5 bases, with 3 bases between. CDR3 length: 11 amino acids. Germline values: CDR1 MNHNS, CDR2 SASEGT. The CDR3 here is CASSEMYGYTF. CDR3 in DNA: TGTGCCAGCAGTGAAATGTATGGCTACACCTTC.

J is TRBJ1-4 and V is TRBV4-1; D remains unclear. CDR1 is MGHRA and CDR2 is YSYEKL in the germline V gene. The length of the CDR3 is 15 residues. Between the trimmed V and J ends, which lost 0 bases and 8 bases, there was a span of 13 bases. The CDR3: CASSQDAAIQEKLFF. The CDR3, as DNA: TGCGCCAGCAGCCAAGATGCTGCGATTCAGGAAAAACTGTTTTTT.

The rearrangement uses TRBV6-1 and TRBJ1-1; possibly TRBD1 for D (5 bases). This CDR3 region has 15 residues. Germline V gene sequence: CDR1 MNHNS, CDR2 SASEGT. V gave up 4 bases and J gave up 4 bases, with 16 bases separating them. CDR3 sequence (DNA): TGTGCCAGCAGTGGCGCACGGGGGGGTGTCACTGAAGCTTTCTTT. Amino acid sequence: CASSGARGGVTEAFF.

This sequence joins TRBV28 and TRBJ1-3, with unresolved D. The CDR3 contains 14 residues. Germline CDR1 and CDR2: MDHEN and SYDVKM. Trimming removed 3 bases at V and 0 bases at J, with 6 bases between. The CDR3 here is CASSFPGSGNTIYF. For the CDR3, the DNA is TGTGCCAGCAGTTTTCCGGGCTCTGGAAACACCATATATTTT.

Written as DNA, the CDR3 is TGTGCCAGCACCCAGACAGGGCTGAACACTGAAGCTTTCTTT. It yields the protein CASTQTGLNTEAFF. J is TRBJ1-1 and V is TRBV25-1, with 7 bases matching TRBD1. The CDR3 is 14 residues long. Trimming took 7 bases from V and 0 from J; bases not matched to a gene: 5. Per germline, CDR1 MGHDK and CDR2 SYGVNS.

This rearrangement joins TRBV7-2 to TRBJ1-2; D remains unclear. Germline loops: CDR1 SGHTA, CDR2 FQGNSA. The CDR3 contains 15 residues. V shed 0 bases and J shed 0 bases, with 8 bases lying between them. The CDR3 DNA is TGTGCCAGCAGCTTAGCGCGAGGACCTAACTATGGCTACACCTTC. Translating it yields CASSLARGPNYGYTF. Using reference TRBV7-2 and TRBJ1-2 for the parts outside the CDR3, the full variable domain is GAGVSQSPSNKVTEKGKDVELRCDPISGHTALYWYRQSLGQGLEFLIYFQGNSAPDKSGLPSDRFSAERTGGSVSTLTIQRTQQEDSAVYLCASSLARGPNYGYTFGSGTRLTVV.

The chain combines TRBV5-4 with TRBJ2-7; 9 positions agree with TRBD1. The CDR3 loop spans 15 amino acids. CDR1 is SGHNT and CDR2 is YYREEE in the germline V gene (reference sequence). J gave up 2 bases and V 4 bases, and 7 bases lay outside the gene matches. CDR3 amino acids: CASSPGQGFPYEQYF. CDR3 coding DNA: TGTGCCAGCAGCCCGGGACAGGGTTTTCCCTACGAGCAGTACTTC.

The chain employs TRBV19 and TRBJ2-7; 7 nucleotides agree with TRBD1. CDR3 size: 14 residues. Germline V gene lookup returns CDR1 LNHDA and CDR2 SQIVND (reference sequence). Trimming removed 5 bases from V and 1 base from J; junction bases left unmatched: 5. Here the CDR3 reads CASSGQAVSYEQYF. The CDR3 nucleotides are TGTGCCAGTAGTGGACAGGCGGTATCCTACGAGCAGTACTTC.

This sequence joins TRBV5-4 and TRBJ2-7, with D perhaps TRBD2 (6 bases). Germline V gene sequence: CDR1 SGHNT, CDR2 YYREEE (reference sequence). This CDR3 comprises 14 residues. The ends were cut back, 5 bases at V and 6 bases at J, with 18 bases in the middle. CDR3 nucleotide sequence: TGTGCCAGCAGTTCTGGCGGGGAAAGGTCCGAGCAGTACTTC. It encodes CASSSGGERSEQYF. The full variable domain, in which reference TRBV5-4 and TRBJ2-7 provide the parts outside the CDR3, is ETGVTQSPTHLIKTRGQQVTLRCSSQSGHNTVSWYQQALGQGPQFIFQYYREEENGRGNFPPRFSGLQFPNYSSELNVNALELDDSALYLCASSSGGERSEQYFGPGTRLTVT.

This chain uses TRBV18 with TRBJ1-2, with 12 bases identical to TRBD1. V lost 6 bases and J lost 7; bases outside the gene matches: 9. From germline, CDR1 is KGHSH and CDR2 LQKENI. The CDR3 length is 15 residues. The CDR3 sequence is CASSVTGTGGSGYTF. As DNA, the CDR3 is TGTGCCAGCTCCGTAACCGGGACAGGGGGCTCTGGCTACACCTTC.

The chain couples TRBV15 to TRBJ2-3, with 7 bases identical to TRBD2. Unmatched junction bases numbered 4, after V lost 3 bases and J lost 1 base. The CDR3 is made up of 15 amino acids. CDR1 and CDR2 from the germline V gene are LNHNV and YYDKDF (reference sequence). The CDR3 region has the DNA TGTGCCACCAGCAGGAGGGCGGGGGGCACAGATACGCAGTATTTT. This sequence encodes CATSRRAGGTDTQYF.

This clone was seen once. The V gene is TRBV10-1, the J gene TRBJ1-1; D not certain. Trimming removed 2 bases at V and 1 base at J, with 17 bases between. This CDR3 is built from 17 residues. Per the germline V gene, CDR1 is WNHNN and CDR2 is SYGVQD (reference sequence). CDR3 nucleotide sequence: TGCGCCAGCAGTGAGCTAACAGAGGACGGACCGAACACTGAAGCTTTCTTT. Translation gives CASSELTEDGPNTEAFF.

The sample holds one count of this clone. This sequence joins TRBV7-9 and TRBJ1-3, with 8 bases matching TRBD1. The CDR3 extends over 16 amino acids. The ends lost 2 bases at V and 3 bases at J; junction bases unmatched: 6. Germline-derived CDR1 and CDR2 are SEHNR and FQNEAQ (reference sequence). This CDR3 reads CASSLTDRARGNTIYF. CDR3 in DNA: TGTGCCAGCAGCTTAACGGACAGGGCGCGTGGAAACACCATATATTTT.

This chain links TRBV2 with TRBJ2-4, with TRBD1 as a possible D gene (7 bases). Germline CDR1 and CDR2: SNHLY and FYNNEI. Trimming stripped 7 bases from V and 7 bases from J, with 23 bases between. CDR3 length: 16 amino acids. The CDR3 DNA is TGTGCCAGCACCCAGGGGGGAATTCTAACAGGGAACATTCAGTACTTC. Residues: CASTQGGILTGNIQYF.

V gene TRBV9 combines with J gene TRBJ2-6; the D is unclear. Per the germline V gene, CDR1 is SGDLS and CDR2 is YYNGEE. The CDR3 consists of 14 residues. V lost 3 bases and J 1 base, leaving 5 bases between the germline ends. Here the CDR3 DNA reads TGTGCCAGCAGCGATTATTCTGGGGCCAACGTCCTGACTTTC. Its protein product is CASSDYSGANVLTF.

This chain links TRBV7-2 with TRBJ1-2; D gene ambiguous. The CDR3 contains 12 residues. Germline lookup yields CDR1 SGHTA and CDR2 FQGNSA. The germline V and J ends were trimmed by 4 bases and 3 bases, with 6 bases remaining between them. The CDR3 DNA is TGTGCCAGCAGCTCGTCCTACTATGGCTACACCTTC. This translates into CASSSSYYGYTF.

The chain couples TRBV5-4 to TRBJ1-6, with 9 positions matching TRBD1. The CDR3 covers 15 residues. Unmatched junction bases numbered 9, after V lost 4 bases and J lost 10 bases. The germline V gene encodes CDR1 SGHNT and CDR2 YYREEE (reference sequence). This chain's CDR3 is CASSQGTGIGSPLHF. DNA of the CDR3: TGTGCCAGCAGCCAAGGGACAGGGATCGGATCACCCCTCCACTTT.